The 23 T cell receptor beta chains reported below all come from one sample, sequenced in a study of human T cells and chemical hapten exposure. Specified time point: patch test 2, 6 weeks after DPC sensitization. Treatment here: therapeutic diphenylcyclopropenone sensitization with weekly scalp DPC. Using its own MiXCR run on the RACE reads, TCRdb lists one record per CDR3 protein. The table includes fewer than 100,000 distinct CDR3 sequences, more than 9% detected once. The sample in question was whole blood, obtained in connection with sensitization to the hapten diphenylcyclopropenone (DPC). All receptors derive from a man between 18 and 35 years old with alopecia areata. Some clones in this sample may be carry-over from other donors' samples.

In this sample, this clonotype turned up a few times. V and J are TRBV11-2 and TRBJ2-7; weak D call: TRBD1 (6 bases). V dropped 6 bases and J dropped 3 bases, with 15 bases sitting between them. In germline, CDR1 is SGHAT, CDR2 FQNNGV. This CDR3 has 14 amino acids. The CDR3, as DNA: TGTGCCAGCAGGAGAGGGGGACAAATCTACGAGCAGTACTTC. Translating it yields CASRRGGQIYEQYF.

Written as DNA, the CDR3 is TGTGCCAGCCATTCCGGGACAGGATCCTACGAGCAGTACGTC. This translates into CASHSGTGSYEQYV. The chain links TRBV27 to TRBJ2-7; 8 bases map to TRBD1. V was pared by 8 bases and J by 1 base, with 7 bases of the junction left unmatched. The germline V gene encodes CDR1 MNHEY and CDR2 SMNVEV (reference sequence). The CDR3 contains 14 residues.

This clonotype was observed a few times. The V gene is TRBV10-3, the J gene TRBJ2-3, with 9 nucleotides matching TRBD2. V trimming: 1 base; J trimming: 2 bases; junction bases outside the gene matches: 10. Germline CDR1 reads ENHRY; CDR2 reads SYGVKD. The CDR3 contains 18 residues. The CDR3 reads CAISEYGGSGGNTDTQYF. The DNA for the CDR3 is TGTGCCATCAGTGAGTATGGAGGTAGCGGGGGAAACACAGATACGCAGTATTTT.

This rearrangement joins TRBV3-1 to TRBJ2-3, with 8 bases identical to TRBD1. This CDR3 is built from 15 residues. Germline values: CDR1 LGHDT, CDR2 YNNKEL (reference sequence). J was trimmed by 2 bases and V by 4 bases; bases with no gene match: 5. The DNA for the CDR3 is TGTGCCAGCAGCCTAACGACAGGGGCCACAGATACGCAGTATTTT. It is translated as CASSLTTGATDTQYF.

This clonotype came up a few times. The J gene is TRBJ2-3, the V gene TRBV6-2 or TRBV6-3, with TRBD1 identical over 7 bases. The CDR3 totals 13 residues. J was trimmed by 5 bases and V by 6 bases; bases with no gene match: 5. The germline CDR1 and CDR2 sequences are MNHEY and SVGEGT. Here the CDR3 DNA reads TGTGCCAGCAGCAACAGACAGGGAGATACGCAGTATTTT. Amino acid sequence: CASSNRQGDTQYF.

In its sample, this clonotype was seen many times. V gene TRBV7-8 combines with J gene TRBJ2-1; D not certain. Germline loops: CDR1 SGHVS, CDR2 FQNEAQ. The CDR3 is 17 amino acids. V was clipped by 1 base and J by 0 bases, with 13 bases between them. The CDR3 spells CASSLGAAGSSYNEQFF. The CDR3, as DNA: TGTGCCAGCAGCTTAGGAGCCGCCGGTAGCTCCTACAATGAGCAGTTCTTC.

This clonotype occurred a few times. The genes are TRBV20-1 and TRBJ1-1; 7 bases are shared with TRBD1. Germline V lookup: CDR1 DFQATT, CDR2 SNEGSKA (reference sequence). Germline trimming cut 3 bases from V and 4 bases from J; bases unmatched to any gene: 5. CDR3 length: 13 amino acids. The CDR3 nucleotides read TGCAGTGCTAGGACAGGGTCGATCACTGAAGCTTTCTTT. It yields the protein CSARTGSITEAFF.

This clonotype was seen only once. A much larger clone differs from this one at a single base, so this may be a read error. The V call is TRBV5-4, the J call TRBJ1-4, with TRBD1 matching 10 bases. V lost 2 bases and J lost 10; bases outside the gene matches: 11. Germline V gene data show CDR1 as SGHNT and CDR2 as YYREEE (reference sequence). The CDR3 runs 16 residues. The CDR3 is CASSFPTGTGDGKLFF. The CDR3 coding sequence is TGTGCCAGCAGCTTCCCGACCGGGACAGGGGATGGAAAACTGTTTTTT.

The rearrangement joins TRBV21-1 to TRBJ1-5; the DNA was not compared with TRBD1, the D call given in the table. TRBV21-1 is a pseudogene. This CDR3 comprises 15 residues. The chain's CDR3 is CASSKAGQSNQPQHF. CDR3 in DNA: TGTGCCAGCAGCAAAGCGGGACAGAGCAATCAGCCCCAGCATTTT.

This clonotype was detected ten times or more. The rearrangement joins TRBV21-1 to TRBJ2-7; TRBD2, the table's D call, was not compared with the DNA. TRBV21-1 is an annotated pseudogene. The CDR3 totals 14 residues. In DNA form, the CDR3 reads TGTGCCAGCAGCAAAGCGACGGGGAGCCACGAGCAGTACGTC. As protein: CASSKATGSHEQYV.

This chain connects TRBV20-1 to TRBJ1-6; perhaps TRBD1 as D (5 bases). Trimming left V 2 bases short and J 0 bases short, with 23 bases between. Germline lookup yields CDR1 DFQATT and CDR2 SNEGSKA (reference sequence). This CDR3 spans 20 amino acids. CDR3 DNA: TGCAGTGCTAGATCCACAACCGGGACCACCAAGAGCTCCTATAATTCACCCCTCCACTTT. Residues: CSARSTTGTTKSSYNSPLHF.

This clonotype was observed many times. This sequence joins TRBV6-5 and TRBJ2-6, with 11 bases identical to TRBD1. The CDR3 covers 17 residues. V was clipped by 7 bases and J by 0 bases; unmatched bases: 5. From germline, CDR1 is MNHEY and CDR2 SVGAGI. The DNA for the CDR3 is TGTGCCAGCACCTCCGGGACAGGGGGCTCTGGGGCCAACGTCCTGACTTTC. Translating it yields CASTSGTGGSGANVLTF.

This clonotype was seen many times. The gene calls are TRBV24-1 and TRBJ2-1; D is unresolved. CDR3 length equals 13 residues. Germline V gives CDR1 KGHDR, CDR2 SFDVKD. V was clipped by 0 bases and J by 8 bases, with 7 bases between them. DNA of the CDR3: TGTGCCACCAGTGATTTGTTTACGGATGAGCAGTTCTTC. Its protein is CATSDLFTDEQFF.

This clonotype has only a few counts. This chain connects TRBV25-1 to TRBJ2-2; the D gene is possibly TRBD1 (7 bases). CDR3 length: 13 amino acids. The ends were cut back, 4 bases at V and 6 bases at J, with 9 bases in the middle. Per the germline V gene, CDR1 is MGHDK and CDR2 is SYGVNS. This CDR3 reads CASSARGAGELFF. DNA of the CDR3: TGTGCCAGCAGTGCCAGGGGGGCCGGGGAGCTGTTTTTT.

This clonotype occurred a few times. The chain employs TRBV7-2 and TRBJ2-3, with 10 bases lining up with TRBD2. V lost 5 bases and J lost 3; bases outside the gene matches: 5. The CDR3 spans 15 residues. Looked up from germline, CDR1 is SGHTA and CDR2 is FQGNSA. The CDR3 DNA sequence: TGTGCCAGCAGCCGAATTAGCGGGGGGACAGATACGCAGTATTTT. It yields the protein CASSRISGGTDTQYF. Complete variable domain (other parts from reference TRBV7-2 and TRBJ2-3): GAGVSQSPSNKVTEKGKDVELRCDPISGHTALYWYRQSLGQGLEFLIYFQGNSAPDKSGLPSDRFSAERTGGSVSTLTIQRTQQEDSAVYLCASSRISGGTDTQYFGPGTRLTVL.

The genes are TRBV7-9 and TRBJ1-4; D not resolved. Germline V lookup: CDR1 SEHNR, CDR2 FQNEAQ (reference sequence). The germline V and J ends were trimmed by 2 bases and 12 bases, with 10 bases remaining between them. This CDR3 is 12 amino acids long. CDR3 sequence reads: CASSLSGFELFF. CDR3 coding DNA: TGTGCCAGCAGCTTAAGCGGGTTTGAACTGTTTTTT.

The V gene is TRBV6-6, the J gene TRBJ2-5, with 10 bases that match TRBD1. CDR3 size: 15 residues. Germline V gene data show CDR1 as MNHNY and CDR2 as SVGAGI (reference sequence). J gave up 5 bases and V 3 bases, and 6 bases lay outside the gene matches. The CDR3 DNA reads TGTGCCAGCAGTTATCCCGGGACAGGGGTCGAGACCCAGTACTTC. This encodes CASSYPGTGVETQYF.

The rearrangement uses TRBV7-6 and TRBJ2-2; D tentatively fits TRBD1 or TRBD2 (5 bases each). V lost 4 bases to trimming and J lost 5 bases, with 11 bases between them. CDR1 SGHVS and CDR2 FNYEAQ come from the germline V gene. The CDR3 loop spans 14 amino acids. The CDR3 bases are TGTGCCAGCAGCTCTGGGACCGTGACCGGGGAGCTGTTTTTT. Protein sequence: CASSSGTVTGELFF.

Details on this clonotype: The germline gene is not matched at one end of the junction; a read error may be the cause. The chain joins TRBV10-2 to TRBJ1-1; a weak D match, TRBD1 (5 bases). The length of the CDR3 is 14 residues. The germline V gene encodes CDR1 WSHSY and CDR2 SAAADI. The CDR3 DNA follows: TGCGCCTGCAGTTTCGGGACTGTGAACACTGAAGCTTTCTTT. Its protein product is CACSFGTVNTEAFF.

This clonotype was seen a handful of times. The rearrangement links TRBV4-1 to TRBJ1-6, with a weak D call TRBD1 (6 bases). Germline lookup yields CDR1 MGHRA and CDR2 YSYEKL. The CDR3 runs to 16 residues. Trimming removed 6 bases at V and 2 bases at J, with 14 bases between. CDR3 in amino acids: CASSQDSQTYNSPLHF. The DNA for the CDR3 is TGCGCCAGCAGTCAGGACAGCCAGACCTATAATTCACCCCTCCACTTT.

The V call is TRBV4-3, the J call TRBJ1-1; D call uncertain. The germline V gene encodes CDR1 LGHNA and CDR2 YSLEER. The CDR3 has 13 residues. V was trimmed by 0 bases and J by 0 bases, leaving 2 bases between them. The CDR3 protein is CASSQDMNTEAFF. The CDR3 nucleotides read TGCGCCAGCAGCCAAGATATGAACACTGAAGCTTTCTTT.

The chain uses TRBV9 and TRBJ1-6; D not resolved. The V and J ends lost 4 bases and 0 bases respectively, with 5 bases between them. The CDR3 is made up of 14 amino acids. CDR1 is SGDLS, CDR2 YYNGEE, per germline. The CDR3 region has the DNA TGTGCCAGCAGCCTCGGCTCCTATAATTCACCCCTCCACTTT. Amino acid sequence: CASSLGSYNSPLHF.

V and J are TRBV14 and TRBJ2-1; no clear D gene. V gave up 6 bases and J gave up 4 bases, with 13 bases separating them. The CDR3 length is 14 residues. Looked up from germline, CDR1 is SGHDN and CDR2 is FVKESK. The CDR3 sequence is CASSRLGAYNEQFF. The CDR3 DNA follows: TGTGCCAGCAGTCGCCTTGGAGCATACAATGAGCAGTTCTTC.